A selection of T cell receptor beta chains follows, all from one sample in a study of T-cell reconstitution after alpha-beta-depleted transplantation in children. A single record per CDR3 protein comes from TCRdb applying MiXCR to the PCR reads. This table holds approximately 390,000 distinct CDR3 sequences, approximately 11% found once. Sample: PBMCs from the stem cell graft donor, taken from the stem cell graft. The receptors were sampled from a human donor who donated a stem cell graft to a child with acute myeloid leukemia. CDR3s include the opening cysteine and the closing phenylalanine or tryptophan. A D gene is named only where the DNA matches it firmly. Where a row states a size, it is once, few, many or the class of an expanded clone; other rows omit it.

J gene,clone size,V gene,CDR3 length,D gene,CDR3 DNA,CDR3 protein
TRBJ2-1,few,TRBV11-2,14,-,TGTGCCAGCAGCTTGACGACAGGCTACAATGAGCAGTTCTTC,CASSLTTGYNEQFF
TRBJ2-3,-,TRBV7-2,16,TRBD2,TGTGCCAGCAGCTTAGGGACTAGCGGGGGTATAGATACGCAGTATTTT,CASSLGTSGGIDTQYF
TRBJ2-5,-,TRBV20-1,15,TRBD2,TGCAGTGCTAGACAATGGCGGGAGGGCCTGGAGACCCAGTACTTC,CSARQWREGLETQYF
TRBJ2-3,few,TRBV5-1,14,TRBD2,TGCGCCAGCAGCATGACTAGCGGCTCAGATACGCAGTATTTT,CASSMTSGSDTQYF
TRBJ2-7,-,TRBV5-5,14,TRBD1,TGTGCCAGCAGCTTGGCCCAGGGGGCACACGAGCAGTACTTC,CASSLAQGAHEQYF
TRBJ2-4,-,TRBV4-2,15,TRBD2,TGTGCCAGCAGCCAAGATAAGACTAGCGGGAACATTCAGTACTTC,CASSQDKTSGNIQYF
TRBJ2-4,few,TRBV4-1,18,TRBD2,TGCGCCAGCAGCCAAGATATCGATGGGGGGGTAACAAAAAACATTCAGTACTTC,CASSQDIDGGVTKNIQYF
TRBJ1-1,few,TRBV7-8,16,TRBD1,TGTGCCAGCAGCTTAAGGTCCCAGGGGGGAGGCACTGAAGCTTTCTTT,CASSLRSQGGGTEAFF
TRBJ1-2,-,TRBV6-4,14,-,TGTGCCAGCAGCCGTTCCGGGATCGGAGATGGCTACACCTTC,CASSRSGIGDGYTF
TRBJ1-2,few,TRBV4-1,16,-,TGCGCCAGCAGCCAAGGCCCTATGGACAGTAACTATGGCTACACCTTC,CASSQGPMDSNYGYTF
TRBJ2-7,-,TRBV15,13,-,TGTGCCACCAGCCGGGGCTCTACTTACGAGCAGTACTTC,CATSRGSTYEQYF
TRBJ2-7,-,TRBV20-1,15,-,TGCAGTGCTAGATCGGGGGACGGACCAGGCTACGAGCAGTACTTC,CSARSGDGPGYEQYF
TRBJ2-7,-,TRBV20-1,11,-,TGCAGTGTTGCGGGATCCTACGAGCAGTGCTTC,CSVAGSYEQCF
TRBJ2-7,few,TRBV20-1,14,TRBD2,TGCAGTGCTAGAGCTAGCGGGGTCTTCTACGAGCAGTACTTC,CSARASGVFYEQYF
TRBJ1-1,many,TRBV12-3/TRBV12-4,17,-,TGTGCCAGCAGTTTATTAGCTTTGCAGCGCGGGAACACTGAAGCTTTCTTT,CASSLLALQRGNTEAFF
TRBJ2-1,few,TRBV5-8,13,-,TGTGCCAGCAGCTTGTCCCTCAATAATGAGCAGTTCTTC,CASSLSLNNEQFF
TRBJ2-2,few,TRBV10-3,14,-,TGTGCCATCAGGACCTCCGGGAACACCGGGGAGCTGTTTTTT,CAIRTSGNTGELFF
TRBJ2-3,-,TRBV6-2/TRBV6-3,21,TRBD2,TGTGCCAGCAGTTACCCTGGACTAGCGGGGGATTCCTTTCCTAGCACAGATACGCAGTATTTT,CASSYPGLAGDSFPSTDTQYF
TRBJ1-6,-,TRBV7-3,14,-,TGTGCCAGCAGCTTAAAGGGTAATAATTCACCCCTCCACTTT,CASSLKGNNSPLHF
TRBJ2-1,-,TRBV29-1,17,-,TGCAGCGCCGAGGGGGGTTGGGATTTAAGCTCCTACAATGAGCAGTTCTTC,CSAEGGWDLSSYNEQFF
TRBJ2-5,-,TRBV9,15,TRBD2,TGTGCCAGCAGCGTAGGGGCGGGGGGGCGAGAGACCCAGTACTTC,CASSVGAGGRETQYF
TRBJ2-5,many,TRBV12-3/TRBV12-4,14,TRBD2,TGTGCCAGCAGTTTTGGGGGAGCGGGGGAGACCCAGTACTTC,CASSFGGAGETQYF
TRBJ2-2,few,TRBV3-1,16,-,TGTGCCAGCAGCCAAGTACAGGGCCTGAACACCGGGGAGCTGTTTTTT,CASSQVQGLNTGELFF
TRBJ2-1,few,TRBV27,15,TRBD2,TGTGCCAGCAGCATAGCGGGGGGTCCCTACAATGAGCAGTTCTTC,CASSIAGGPYNEQFF
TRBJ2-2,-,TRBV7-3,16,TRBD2,TGTGCCAGCAGCCCCAGGACTAGTAAGGACACCGGGGAGCTGTTTTTT,CASSPRTSKDTGELFF
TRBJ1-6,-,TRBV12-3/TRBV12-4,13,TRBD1,TGTGCCAGCAGCCGACAGGGGAGTTCACCCCTCCACTTT,CASSRQGSSPLHF
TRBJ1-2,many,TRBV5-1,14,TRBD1,TGCGCCAGCAGCCGGGACAGCGGGAACTATGGCTACACCTTC,CASSRDSGNYGYTF
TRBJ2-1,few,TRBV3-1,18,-,TGTGCCAGCAGCAAACTGTCTAGGAGGGGGAGCTCCTACAATGAGCAGTTCTTC,CASSKLSRRGSSYNEQFF
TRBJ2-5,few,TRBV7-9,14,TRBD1,TGTGCCAGCACCTCCCTACAGGGGCAAGAGACCCAGTACTTC,CASTSLQGQETQYF
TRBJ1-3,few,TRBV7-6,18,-,TGTGCCAGCAGCTTAACCGTGGCAGGATCGACCTCTGGAAACACCATATATTTT,CASSLTVAGSTSGNTIYF
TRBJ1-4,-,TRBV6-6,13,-,TGTGCCAGCGCCCGCGGCAATAATGAAAAACTGTTTTTT,CASARGNNEKLFF
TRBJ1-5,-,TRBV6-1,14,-,TGTGCCAGCAGGGCCGGACAGTTTAATCAGCCCCAGCATTTT,CASRAGQFNQPQHF
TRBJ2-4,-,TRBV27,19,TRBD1,TGTGCCAGCAGTTTATCCGGGGGACAGGGGGGATTAGCCAAAAACATTCAGTACTTC,CASSLSGGQGGLAKNIQYF
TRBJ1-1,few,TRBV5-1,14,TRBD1,TGCGCCAGCAGCTGGCGACAGGGTGGAACTGAAGCTTTCTTT,CASSWRQGGTEAFF
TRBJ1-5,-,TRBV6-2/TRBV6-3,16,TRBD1,TGTGCCAGCAGTAGAGACGGGACAGGGAGCAATCAGCCCCAGCATTTT,CASSRDGTGSNQPQHF
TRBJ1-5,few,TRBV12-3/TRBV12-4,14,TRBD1,TGTGCCAGCAGGAATACAGGGGGTGGTCAGCCCCAGCATTTT,CASRNTGGGQPQHF
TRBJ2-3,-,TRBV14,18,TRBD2,TGTGCCAGCAGCCAAGGATTTACTAGCGGGGTTTACACAGATACGCAGTATTTT,CASSQGFTSGVYTDTQYF
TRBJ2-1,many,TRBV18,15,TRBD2,TGTGCCAGCTCAGCCTCTAGCGGGGTTAGAGGTGAGCAGTTCTTC,CASSASSGVRGEQFF
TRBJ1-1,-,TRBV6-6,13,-,TGTGCCAGCATTCAACAGGGAGTCACTGAAGCTTTCTTT,CASIQQGVTEAFF
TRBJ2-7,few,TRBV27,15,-,TGTGCCAGCAGTTTAAGTGGAGCGAGCTCCTACGAGCAGTACTTC,CASSLSGASSYEQYF
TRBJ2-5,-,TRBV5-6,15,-,TGTGCCAGCAGCTTGGATCTACAAAGACAAGAGACCCAGTACTTC,CASSLDLQRQETQYF
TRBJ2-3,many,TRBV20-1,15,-,TGCAGTGCTAGAGGGGTGGGGGGCCGCACAGATACGCAGTATTTT,CSARGVGGRTDTQYF
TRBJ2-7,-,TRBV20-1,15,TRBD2,TGCAGTGCTAGAGGGGTAATAGCGGGAGGTTACGAGCAGTACTTC,CSARGVIAGGYEQYF
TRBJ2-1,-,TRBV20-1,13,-,TGCAGTGCCGGCGGGCCGACCTACAATGAGCAGTTCTTC,CSAGGPTYNEQFF
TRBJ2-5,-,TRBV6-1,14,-,TGTGCCAGCAGTGAAAAGGGACGACTAGAGACCCAGTACTTC,CASSEKGRLETQYF
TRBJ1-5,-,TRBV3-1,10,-,TGTGCCAGCAGCCCCCCGCCCCAGCATTTT,CASSPPPQHF
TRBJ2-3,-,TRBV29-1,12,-,TGCAGCGGACAATATAACACAGATACGCAGTATTTT,CSGQYNTDTQYF
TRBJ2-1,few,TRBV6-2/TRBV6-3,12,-,TGTGCCGCCGGACAGTCCGACAATGAGCAGTTCTTC,CAAGQSDNEQFF
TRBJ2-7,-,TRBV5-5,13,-,TGTGCCAGCAGCGGACGTCAGACTGAGGAGCAGTACTTC,CASSGRQTEEQYF
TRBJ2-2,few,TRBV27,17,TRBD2,TGTGCCAGCAGTCCGAGGACTAGCGGGGGGGCAGCCGGGGAGCTGTTTTTT,CASSPRTSGGAAGELFF
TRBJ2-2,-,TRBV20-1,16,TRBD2,TGCAGTGCTAGAGATCTGGATAGCGGGAATACCGGGGAGCTGTTTTTT,CSARDLDSGNTGELFF
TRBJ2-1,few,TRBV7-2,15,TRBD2,TGTGCCAGCAGCTTACGAGGCGGGGGGGCCGGTGAGCAGTTCTTC,CASSLRGGGAGEQFF
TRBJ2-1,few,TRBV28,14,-,TGTGCCAGCAGTCCCCCAACACTCAGCGATGAGCAGTTCTTC,CASSPPTLSDEQFF
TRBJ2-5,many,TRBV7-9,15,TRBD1,TGTGCCAGCAGCTTAATCGCAGGGGGACAAGAGACCCAGTACTTC,CASSLIAGGQETQYF
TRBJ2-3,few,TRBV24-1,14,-,TGTGCCACCAGTGTCGGGAGAGGTACAGATACGCAGTATTTT,CATSVGRGTDTQYF